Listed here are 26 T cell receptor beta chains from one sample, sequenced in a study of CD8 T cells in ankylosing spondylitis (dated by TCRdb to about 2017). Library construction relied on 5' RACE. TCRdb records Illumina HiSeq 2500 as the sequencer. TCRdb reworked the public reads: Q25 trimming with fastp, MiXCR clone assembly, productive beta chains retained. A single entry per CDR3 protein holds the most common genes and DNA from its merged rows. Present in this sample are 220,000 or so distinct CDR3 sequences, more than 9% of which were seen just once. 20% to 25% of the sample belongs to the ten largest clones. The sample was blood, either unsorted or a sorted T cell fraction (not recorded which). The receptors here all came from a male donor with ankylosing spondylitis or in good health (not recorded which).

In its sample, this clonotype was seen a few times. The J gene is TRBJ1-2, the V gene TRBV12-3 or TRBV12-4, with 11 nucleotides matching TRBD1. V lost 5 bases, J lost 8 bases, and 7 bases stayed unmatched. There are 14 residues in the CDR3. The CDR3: CASSPGQGAGGYTF. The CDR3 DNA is TGTGCCAGCAGTCCCGGACAGGGGGCGGGGGGCTACACCTTC.

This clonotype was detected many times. CDR3 in amino acids: CAISESPGTVVNPNYGYTF. Written as DNA, the CDR3 is TGTGCCATCAGTGAGTCCCCGGGGACAGTCGTCAACCCTAACTATGGCTACACCTTC. The V and J genes are TRBV10-3 and TRBJ1-2, with TRBD1 identical over 7 bases. This CDR3 comprises 19 residues. The ends lost 0 bases at V and 0 bases at J; junction bases unmatched: 13. Germline V CDR1 and CDR2: ENHRY, SYGVKD.

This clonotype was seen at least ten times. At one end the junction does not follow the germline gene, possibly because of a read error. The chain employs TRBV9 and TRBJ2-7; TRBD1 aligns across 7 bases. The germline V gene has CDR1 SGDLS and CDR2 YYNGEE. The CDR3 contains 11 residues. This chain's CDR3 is CASSAGQDTAF. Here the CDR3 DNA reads TGTGCCAGCAGTGCCGGACAGGACACCGCCTTC.

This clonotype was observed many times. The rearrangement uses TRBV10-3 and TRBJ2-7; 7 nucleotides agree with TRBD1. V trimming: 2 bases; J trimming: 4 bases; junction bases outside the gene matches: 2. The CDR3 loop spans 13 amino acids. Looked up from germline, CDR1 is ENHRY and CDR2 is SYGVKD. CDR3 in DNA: TGTGCCATCAGTGAGGGGACAGAATACGAGCAGTACTTC. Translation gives CAISEGTEYEQYF.

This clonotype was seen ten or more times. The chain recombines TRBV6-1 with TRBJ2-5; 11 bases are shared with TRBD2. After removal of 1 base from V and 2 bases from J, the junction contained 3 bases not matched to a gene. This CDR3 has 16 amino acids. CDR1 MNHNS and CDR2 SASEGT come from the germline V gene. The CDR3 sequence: CASSEGLAGGQETQYF. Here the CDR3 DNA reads TGTGCCAGCAGTGAAGGGCTAGCGGGGGGACAAGAGACCCAGTACTTC.

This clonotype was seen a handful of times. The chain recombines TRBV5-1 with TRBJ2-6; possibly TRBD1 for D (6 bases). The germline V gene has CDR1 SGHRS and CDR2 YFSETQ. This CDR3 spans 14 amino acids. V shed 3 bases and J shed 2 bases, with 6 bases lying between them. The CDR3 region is CASSSGAGANVLTF. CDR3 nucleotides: TGCGCCAGCAGCTCAGGGGCTGGGGCCAACGTCCTGACTTTC.

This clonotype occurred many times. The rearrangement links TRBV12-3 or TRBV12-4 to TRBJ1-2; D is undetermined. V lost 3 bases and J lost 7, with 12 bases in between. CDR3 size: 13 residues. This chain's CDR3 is CASSLYGVGGYTF. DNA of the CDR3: TGTGCCAGCAGTTTGTATGGAGTGGGTGGCTACACCTTC.

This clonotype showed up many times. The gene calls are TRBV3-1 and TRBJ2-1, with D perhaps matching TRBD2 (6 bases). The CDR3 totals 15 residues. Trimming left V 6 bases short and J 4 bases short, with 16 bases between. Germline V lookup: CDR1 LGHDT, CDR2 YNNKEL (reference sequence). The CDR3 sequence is CASSRLSGEYNEQFF. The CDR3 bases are TGTGCCAGCAGTCGTCTCTCGGGGGAGTACAATGAGCAGTTCTTC.

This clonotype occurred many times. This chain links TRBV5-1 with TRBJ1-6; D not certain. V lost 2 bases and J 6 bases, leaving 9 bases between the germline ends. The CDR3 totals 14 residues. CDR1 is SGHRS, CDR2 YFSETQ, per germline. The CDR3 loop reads CASSFLDPNSPLHF. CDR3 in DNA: TGCGCCAGCAGCTTTCTAGATCCTAATTCACCCCTCCACTTT.

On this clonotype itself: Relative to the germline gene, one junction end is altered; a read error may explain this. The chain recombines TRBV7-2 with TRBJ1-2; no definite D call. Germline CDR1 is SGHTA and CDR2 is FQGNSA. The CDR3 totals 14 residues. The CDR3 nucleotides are TGTGCCAGCAGCTTAGTTTCGTTAAACTATGGCGACACCTTC. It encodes CASSLVSLNYGDTF.

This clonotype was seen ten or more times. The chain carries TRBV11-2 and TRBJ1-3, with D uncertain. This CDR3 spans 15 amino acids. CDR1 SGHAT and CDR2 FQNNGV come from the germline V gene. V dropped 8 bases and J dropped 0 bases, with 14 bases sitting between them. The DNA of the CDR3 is TGTGCCAGCCGGGGTGGGTTTCTCTCTGGAAACACCATATATTTT. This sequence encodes CASRGGFLSGNTIYF.

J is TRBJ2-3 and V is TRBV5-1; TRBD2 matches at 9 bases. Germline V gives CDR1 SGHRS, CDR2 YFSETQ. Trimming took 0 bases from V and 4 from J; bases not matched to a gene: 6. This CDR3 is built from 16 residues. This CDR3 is CASSLDASGVPDTQYF. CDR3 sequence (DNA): TGCGCCAGCAGCTTGGATGCTAGCGGGGTGCCAGATACGCAGTATTTT.

This chain's CDR3 is CASIGQGGETQYF. Written as DNA, the CDR3 is TGTGCCAGCATCGGACAGGGGGGAGAGACCCAGTACTTC. The V and J genes are TRBV2 and TRBJ2-5; 10 nucleotides match TRBD1. Per germline, CDR1 SNHLY and CDR2 FYNNEI. The CDR3 sequence is 13 residues long. After removal of 7 bases from V and 4 bases from J, the junction contained 3 bases not matched to a gene.

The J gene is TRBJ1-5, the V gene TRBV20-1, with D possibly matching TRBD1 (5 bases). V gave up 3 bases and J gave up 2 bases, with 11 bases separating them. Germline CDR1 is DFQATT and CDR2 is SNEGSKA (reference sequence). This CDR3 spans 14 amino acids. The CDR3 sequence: CSASDRRGNQPQHF. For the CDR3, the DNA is TGCAGTGCTAGCGACAGAAGGGGCAATCAGCCCCAGCATTTT.

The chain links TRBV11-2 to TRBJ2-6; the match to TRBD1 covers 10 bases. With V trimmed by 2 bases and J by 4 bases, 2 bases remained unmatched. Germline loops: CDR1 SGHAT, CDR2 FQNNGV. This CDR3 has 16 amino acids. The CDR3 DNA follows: TGTGCCAGCAGCTTAAGACAGGGGGCCGGGGCCAACGTCCTGACTTTC. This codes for CASSLRQGAGANVLTF.

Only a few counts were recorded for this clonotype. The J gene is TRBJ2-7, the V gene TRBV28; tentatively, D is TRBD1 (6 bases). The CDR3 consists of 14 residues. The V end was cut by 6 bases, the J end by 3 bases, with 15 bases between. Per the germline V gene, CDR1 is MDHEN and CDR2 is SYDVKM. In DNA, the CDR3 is TGTGCCAGCAGCTCAACCGGACAGCGCTACGAGCAGTACTTC. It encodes CASSSTGQRYEQYF.

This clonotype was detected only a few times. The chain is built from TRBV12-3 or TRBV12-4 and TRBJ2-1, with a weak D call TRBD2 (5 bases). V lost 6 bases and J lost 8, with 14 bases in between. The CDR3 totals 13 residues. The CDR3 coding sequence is TGTGCCAGCAGCCGCCCGGCCGGGGATGAGCAGTTCTTC. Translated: CASSRPAGDEQFF.

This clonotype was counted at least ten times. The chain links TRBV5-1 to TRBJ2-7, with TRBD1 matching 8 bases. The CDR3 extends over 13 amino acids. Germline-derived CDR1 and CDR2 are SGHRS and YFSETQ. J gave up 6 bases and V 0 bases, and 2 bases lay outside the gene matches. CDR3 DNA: TGCGCCAGCAGCTTGGGACAGGGGTCCGAGCAGTACTTC. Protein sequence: CASSLGQGSEQYF. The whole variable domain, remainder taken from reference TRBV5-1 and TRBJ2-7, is KAGVTQTPRYLIKTRGQQVTLSCSPISGHRSVSWYQQTPGQGLQFLFEYFSETQRNKGNFPGRFSGRQFSNSRSEMNVSTLELGDSALYLCASSLGQGSEQYFGPGTRLTVT.

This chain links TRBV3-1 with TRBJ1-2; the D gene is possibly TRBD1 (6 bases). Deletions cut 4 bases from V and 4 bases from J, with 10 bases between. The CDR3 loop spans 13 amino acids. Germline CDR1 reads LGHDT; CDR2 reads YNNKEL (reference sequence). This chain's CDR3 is CASSPGHSYGYTF. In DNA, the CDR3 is TGTGCCAGCAGCCCGGGACATAGCTATGGCTACACCTTC. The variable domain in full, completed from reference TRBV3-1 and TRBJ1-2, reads DTAVSQTPKYLVTQMGNDKSIKCEQNLGHDTMYWYKQDSKKFLKIMFSYNNKELIINETVPNRFSPKSPDKAHLNLHINSLELGDSAVYFCASSPGHSYGYTFGSGTRLTVV.

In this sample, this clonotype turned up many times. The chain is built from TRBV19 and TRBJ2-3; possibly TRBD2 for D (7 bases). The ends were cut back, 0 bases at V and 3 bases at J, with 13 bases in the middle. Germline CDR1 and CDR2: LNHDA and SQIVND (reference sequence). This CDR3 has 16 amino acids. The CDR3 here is CASSIDPGGSTDTQYF. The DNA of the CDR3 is TGTGCCAGTAGTATAGACCCGGGGGGCTCTACAGATACGCAGTATTTT.

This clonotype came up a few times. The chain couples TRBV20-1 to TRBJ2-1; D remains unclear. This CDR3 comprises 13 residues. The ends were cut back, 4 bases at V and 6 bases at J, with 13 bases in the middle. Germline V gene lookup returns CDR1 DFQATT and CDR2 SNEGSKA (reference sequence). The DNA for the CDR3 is TGCAGTGCTACAGAAATTGAGCGCAATGAGCAGTTCTTC. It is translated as CSATEIERNEQFF.

The CDR3 nucleotides are TGTGCCACCAGTGATCCCGGACTTCGGGGAACCGGGGAGCTGTTTTTT. This sequence encodes CATSDPGLRGTGELFF. This chain joins TRBV24-1 and TRBJ2-2; TRBD2 is a possible D gene (5 bases). The CDR3 loop spans 16 amino acids. The germline V and J ends were trimmed by 3 bases and 5 bases, with 15 bases remaining between them. Germline CDR1 reads KGHDR; CDR2 reads SFDVKD.

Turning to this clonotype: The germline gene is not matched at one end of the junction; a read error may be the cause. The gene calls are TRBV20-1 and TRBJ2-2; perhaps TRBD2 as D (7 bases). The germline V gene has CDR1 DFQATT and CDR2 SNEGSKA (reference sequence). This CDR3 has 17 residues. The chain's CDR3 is CCARFHGGGPNTGELFF. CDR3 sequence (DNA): TGCTGTGCTAGATTCCATGGGGGGGGCCCGAACACCGGGGAGCTGTTTTTT.

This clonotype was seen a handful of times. The CDR3: CASESRGGVGESTDTQYF. The CDR3 bases are TGTGCCAGCGAGTCGCGGGGGGGCGTGGGGGAGAGCACAGATACGCAGTATTTT. The rearrangement links TRBV28 to TRBJ2-3; 9 bases are shared with TRBD2. CDR3 length equals 18 residues. Looked up from germline, CDR1 is MDHEN and CDR2 is SYDVKM. V shed 8 bases and J 0 bases; nucleotides not matched to a gene: 15.

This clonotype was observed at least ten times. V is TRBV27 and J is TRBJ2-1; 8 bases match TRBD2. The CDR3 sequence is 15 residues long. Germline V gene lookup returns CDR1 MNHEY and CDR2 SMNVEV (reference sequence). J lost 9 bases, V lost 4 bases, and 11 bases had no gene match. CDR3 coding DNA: TGTGCCAGCAGTTCTCCCGGACTAGCCGACGGTGAGCAGTTCTTC. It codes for CASSSPGLADGEQFF.

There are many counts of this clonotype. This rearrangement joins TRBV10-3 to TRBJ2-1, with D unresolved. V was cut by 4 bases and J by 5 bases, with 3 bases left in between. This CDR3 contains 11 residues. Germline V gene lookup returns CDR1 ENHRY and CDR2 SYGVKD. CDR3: CAISVDNEQFF. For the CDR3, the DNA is TGTGCCATCAGTGTCGACAATGAGCAGTTCTTC.